Below, 5 T cell receptor beta chains from the same sample are listed, as sequenced in a study of T cells in Graves' hyperthyroidism and ophthalmopathy. Amplified TCR beta CDR3 regions derived from RNA transcripts. The TCR CDR3 was amplified in a first-round RT-PCR using the HTBI primer set. TCRdb recomputed calls from the multiplex PCR reads with MiXCR, one row per CDR3 protein. The table records about 600,000 distinct CDR3 sequences, 12% to 15% of them present only once. Sequenced material: blood. These receptors were collected from a woman aged 18-29 years with Graves' ophthalmopathy.

This clonotype showed up many times. The genes are TRBV2 and TRBJ2-3; 8 bases fit TRBD2. The ends lost 2 bases at V and 2 bases at J; junction bases unmatched: 6. The CDR3 totals 16 residues. CDR1 and CDR2 (germline): SNHLY, FYNNEI. CDR3 protein: CASSEYSGANTDTQYF. In DNA form, the CDR3 reads TGTGCCAGCAGTGAATATAGCGGGGCAAACACAGATACGCAGTATTTT. The full variable domain, in which reference TRBV2 and TRBJ2-3 provide the parts outside the CDR3, is EPEVTQTPSHQVTQMGQEVILRCVPISNHLYFYWYRQILGQKVEFLVSFYNNEISEKSEIFDDQFSVERPDGSNFTLKIRSTKLEDSAMYFCASSEYSGANTDTQYFGPGTRLTVL.

The table lists this clonotype with a count of one. V is TRBV19 and J is TRBJ1-4; no clear D. The CDR3 is made up of 14 amino acids. V was clipped by 8 bases and J by 5 bases, with 15 bases between them. Germline CDR1 and CDR2: LNHDA and SQIVND (reference sequence). CDR3 sequence reads: CASPLRQSNEKLFF. The CDR3 DNA sequence: TGTGCCAGTCCCTTAAGGCAGTCCAATGAAAAACTGTTTTTT.

The sample holds a few counts of this clonotype. The chain recombines TRBV18 with TRBJ1-4; D not resolved. V gave up 3 bases and J gave up 4 bases, with 15 bases separating them. Germline CDR1 KGHSH, CDR2 LQKENI. The CDR3 extends over 16 amino acids. CDR3 in DNA: TGTGCCAGCTCACCGCAAAGGCGAGGGTATAATGAAAAACTGTTTTTT. Translating gives CASSPQRRGYNEKLFF.

This clonotype was picked up many times. The chain combines TRBV12-3 or TRBV12-4 with TRBJ1-1; tentative D call: TRBD1 (5 bases). This CDR3 comprises 14 residues. Trimming cost V 3 bases and J 1 base, with 9 bases left between them. CDR3 residues: CASSLGRSNTEAFF. In nucleotides, the CDR3 is TGTGCCAGCAGTTTGGGACGGTCGAACACTGAAGCTTTCTTT.

Turning to this clonotype: One base away lies a much larger clone, so this may be a sequencing read error. The conserved final phenylalanine or tryptophan is absent from the CDR3, which likely points to a read error. The CDR3: CASSPRAGGPYNEQFS. CDR3 nucleotides: TGTGCCAGCAGCCCTAGGGCTGGAGGGCCCTACAATGAGCAGTTCTCC. The genes are TRBV7-2 and TRBJ2-1; D is possibly TRBD2 (6 bases). This CDR3 is built from 16 residues. The germline V gene has CDR1 SGHTA and CDR2 FQGNSA. Deletions cut 5 bases from V and 2 bases from J, with 16 bases between.